Given below is one T cell receptor (beta chain) in context. Its cognate antigen is unknown. It was second doses at about 4 or about 12 weeks that were pooled. This sample was included in a study of T cell responses to AZD1222 COVID-19 vaccine. Study-level points and caveats: Only five or six people who got AZD1222 tested seropositive at baseline. A mostly white British donor set with more females was recruited, and clonal diversity was possibly underestimated.

From germline, CDR1 is KGHSH and CDR2 LQKENI. The junction had 5 bases not matched to a gene; V was cut back by 0 bases and J by 0 bases. The CDR3 has 17 amino acids. Libraries were prepared by immunoSEQ multiplex PCR; TCRdb keeps only in-frame clonotypes and omits some of them. The table shows tens of thousands of clones, with 81% occurring only once. Specimen: peripheral blood, collected 28 days after the second AZD1222 dose. This receptor was identified in an adult who received the AZD1222 COVID-19 vaccine. This rearrangement joins TRBV18 to TRBJ1-1, with 9 nucleotides matching TRBD1. This chain's CDR3 is CASSPPVGQGMNTEAFF. The DNA for the CDR3 is TGTGCCAGCTCACCACCGGTGGGACAGGGCATGAACACTGAAGCTTTCTTT.